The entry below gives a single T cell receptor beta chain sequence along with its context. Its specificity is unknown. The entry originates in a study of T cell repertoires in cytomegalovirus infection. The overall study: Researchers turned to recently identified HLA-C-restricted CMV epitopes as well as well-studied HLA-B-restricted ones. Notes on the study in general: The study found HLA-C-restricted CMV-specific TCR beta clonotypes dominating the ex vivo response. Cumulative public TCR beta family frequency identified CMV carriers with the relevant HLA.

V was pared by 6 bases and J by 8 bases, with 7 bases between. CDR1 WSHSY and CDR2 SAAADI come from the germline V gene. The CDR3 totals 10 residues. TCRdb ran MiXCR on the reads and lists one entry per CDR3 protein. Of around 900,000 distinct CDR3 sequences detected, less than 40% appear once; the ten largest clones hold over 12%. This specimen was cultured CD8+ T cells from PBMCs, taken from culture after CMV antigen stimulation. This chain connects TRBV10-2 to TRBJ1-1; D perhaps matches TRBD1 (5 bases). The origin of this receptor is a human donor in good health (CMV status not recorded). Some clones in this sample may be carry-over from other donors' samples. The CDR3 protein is CASRDREAFF. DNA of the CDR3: TGCGCCAGCAGAGACAGAGAAGCTTTCTTT.